A single sample is the source of the 3 T cell receptor beta chains below, sequenced in a study of blood T cell repertoires in COVID-19 (dated by TCRdb to between 2020 and 2021). Library preparation employed the immunoSEQ multiplex PCR assay. TCRdb provides this immuneACCESS table in a form limited to in-frame rearrangements. Some clones are lacking; in checked studies, under half of them reflect an unresolved V gene, and why the rest are absent is not known. This sample gives 60,000 to 75,000 clones in total; about 88% of them show up just once. About 4% of the sample is taken by the ten largest. The sequenced material came from peripheral blood. Source of these receptors: a man aged 65-85 years with active COVID-19.

J is TRBJ2-1 and V is TRBV30; 10 bases fit TRBD1. This CDR3 spans 13 amino acids. CDR1 GTSNPN and CDR2 SVGIG come from the germline V gene (reference sequence). The J segment lost 2 bases and the V segment lost 5 bases, leaving 0 bases of the junction unmatched. The DNA for the CDR3 is TGTGCCTGGGGACAGGGGGCCTACAATGAGCAGTTCTTC. Translation: CAWGQGAYNEQFF. The complete variable domain, with remaining parts taken from reference TRBV30 and TRBJ2-1, reads SQTIHQWPATLVQPVGSPLSLECTVEGTSNPNLYWYRQAAGRGLQLLFYSVGIGQISSEVPQNLSASRPQDRQFILSSKKLLLSDSGFYLCAWGQGAYNEQFFGPGTRLTVL.

The chain joins TRBV10-3 to TRBJ2-1, with D possibly TRBD1 on 8 matching bases. Trimming took 4 bases from V and 4 from J, leaving 26 bases between them. Germline V gene lookup returns CDR1 ENHRY and CDR2 SYGVKD. CDR3 size: 19 residues. The CDR3 loop is CAISVGQGAPKGGYNEQFF. The CDR3 DNA reads TGTGCCATCAGTGTGGGGCAGGGGGCCCCTAAGGGGGGGTACAATGAGCAGTTCTTC.

The CDR3 sequence: CASSPDRGGTEAFF. In DNA form, the CDR3 reads TGTGCCAGCAGCCCGGACAGGGGGGGGACTGAAGCTTTCTTT. The chain joins TRBV11-1 to TRBJ1-1; 10 nucleotides agree with TRBD1. Per the germline V gene, CDR1 is SGHAT and CDR2 is FQDESV (reference sequence). The CDR3 sequence is 14 residues long. Trimming at V came to 5 bases and at J to 5 bases, leaving 5 bases not matched to a gene.